Below, 11 T cell receptor beta chains from the same sample are listed, as sequenced in a study of Graves' ophthalmopathy and Graves' hyperthyroidism. Investigators amplified TCR beta CDR3 regions from RNA transcripts. First-round RT-PCR relied on HTBI primers, and a second-round multiplex PCR came next. A single record per CDR3 protein comes from TCRdb applying MiXCR to the multiplex PCR reads. The sample carries approximately 700,000 distinct CDR3 sequences, roughly 41% recorded once. The sample consisted of peripheral blood. The receptors come from an adult man with Graves' ophthalmopathy.

This chain links TRBV15 with TRBJ1-6; D is ambiguous. The V end lost 2 bases, the J end lost 8 bases, and 13 bases lay between the germline ends. The CDR3 sequence is 15 residues long. Germline loops: CDR1 LNHNV, CDR2 YYDKDF (reference sequence). CDR3 protein: CATSRSREAYSPLHF. The DNA for the CDR3 is TGTGCCACCAGCAGATCCCGAGAAGCCTATTCACCCCTCCACTTT.

As regards this clonotype: One base away lies a much larger clone, so this may be a sequencing read error. V gene TRBV7-2 combines with J gene TRBJ1-2; 7 bases are shared with TRBD1. Trimming cost V 5 bases and J 6 bases; bases outside gene matches: 12. The CDR3 is made up of 15 amino acids. Germline values: CDR1 SGHTA, CDR2 FQGNSA. CDR3 DNA: TGTGCCAGCAGCCTTTTGAACACAGGGGAGAATGGCTACACCTTC. Its translation: CASSLLNTGENGYTF.

This clonotype was recorded at least ten times. The chain couples TRBV5-1 to TRBJ1-2; 9 nucleotides agree with TRBD1. This CDR3 comprises 15 residues. Unmatched junction bases numbered 10, after V lost 2 bases and J lost 8 bases. Germline assignment: CDR1 SGHRS and CDR2 YFSETQ. CDR3 sequence (DNA): TGCGCCAGCAGCTTCGGACAGGGGCCCGCGGGAGGCTACACCTTC. Translation gives CASSFGQGPAGGYTF.

This clonotype appeared many times. DNA of the CDR3: TGCAGTGCTCCAGGGGTCGGCTATGGCTACACCTTC. Translating gives CSAPGVGYGYTF. This chain links TRBV20-1 with TRBJ1-2, with D perhaps TRBD1 (6 bases). Germline V CDR1 and CDR2: DFQATT, SNEGSKA (reference sequence). V was trimmed by 5 bases and J by 4 bases, leaving 11 bases between them. The CDR3 sequence is 12 residues long.

The chain uses TRBV27 and TRBJ1-1; D possibly corresponds to TRBD1 (6 bases). The CDR3 has 15 amino acids. Trimming shortened V by 1 base and J by 1 base, and 10 bases separated the two germline ends. From germline, CDR1 is MNHEY and CDR2 SMNVEV (reference sequence). CDR3 amino acids: CASSLFGQRNTEAFF. The CDR3 DNA is TGTGCCAGCAGTTTATTCGGACAGAGGAACACTGAAGCTTTCTTT.

This clonotype was picked up many times. V and J are TRBV29-1 and TRBJ2-7; D gene uncertain. V dropped 3 bases and J dropped 2 bases, with 8 bases sitting between them. Germline CDR1 reads SQVTM; CDR2 reads ANQGSEA. This CDR3 contains 12 residues. The CDR3 is CSVEERPYEQYF. The CDR3, as DNA: TGCAGCGTTGAGGAACGGCCCTACGAGCAGTACTTC.

The gene calls are TRBV9 and TRBJ1-4; D is undetermined. The CDR3 runs to 13 residues. In germline, CDR1 is SGDLS, CDR2 YYNGEE. V was trimmed by 4 bases and J by 8 bases, leaving 12 bases between them. In DNA form, the CDR3 reads TGTGCCAGCAGCCCCGGGGAACACGAAAAACTGTTTTTT. Translation gives CASSPGEHEKLFF. Variable domain in full (rest from reference TRBV9 and TRBJ1-4): DSGVTQTPKHLITATGQRVTLRCSPRSGDLSVYWYQQSLDQGLQFLIQYYNGEERAKGNILERFSAQQFPDLHSELNLSSLELGDSALYFCASSPGEHEKLFFGSGTQLSVL.

The chain combines TRBV10-3 with TRBJ2-7; 11 bases are shared with TRBD1. The CDR3 is 14 amino acids. V trimming: 10 bases; J trimming: 7 bases; junction bases outside the gene matches: 12. CDR1 is ENHRY and CDR2 is SYGVKD in the germline V gene. CDR3 in DNA: TGTGCCAGCAGACCAGGACAGGGGGCTAAGGAGCAGTACTTC. Amino acids: CASRPGQGAKEQYF.

This chain uses TRBV30 with TRBJ1-5; D perhaps matches TRBD1 (5 bases). The CDR3 covers 13 residues. With 6 bases removed from V and 5 bases from J, the gap between germline ends came to 14 bases. Germline values: CDR1 GTSNPN, CDR2 SVGIG (reference sequence). As DNA, the CDR3 is TGTGCCTGCCAGGGAGGATCGGATCAGCCCCAGCATTTT. This gives the protein CACQGGSDQPQHF.

The chain employs TRBV7-3 and TRBJ2-7; 9 positions agree with TRBD1. Germline CDR1 and CDR2: SGHTA and FQGTGA. The CDR3 spans 15 residues. V shed 5 bases, J shed 4 bases, and the junction held 9 bases outside the gene matches. This CDR3 reads CASSPSGTGKYEQYF. The CDR3 DNA reads TGTGCCAGCAGCCCGAGCGGGACAGGGAAGTACGAGCAGTACTTC. Complete variable domain (other parts from reference TRBV7-3 and TRBJ2-7): GAGVSQTPSNKVTEKGKYVELRCDPISGHTALYWYRQSLGQGPEFLIYFQGTGAADDSGLPNDRFFAVRPEGSVSTLKIQRTERGDSAVYLCASSPSGTGKYEQYFGPGTRLTVT.

This clonotype was recorded at least ten times. The chain is built from TRBV19 and TRBJ2-7; 11 bases are a match to TRBD2. Germline V gene lookup returns CDR1 LNHDA and CDR2 SQIVND (reference sequence). V trimming: 4 bases; J trimming: 4 bases; junction bases outside the gene matches: 6. There are 15 residues in the CDR3. The CDR3 bases are TGTGCCAGTAGTACGGGACTAGCGGAGCTTTACGAGCAGTACTTC. Translating it yields CASSTGLAELYEQYF. Using reference TRBV19 and TRBJ2-7 for the parts outside the CDR3, the full variable domain is DGGITQSPKYLFRKEGQNVTLSCEQNLNHDAMYWYRQDPGQGLRLIYYSQIVNDFQKGDIAEGYSVSREKKESFPLTVTSAQKNPTAFYLCASSTGLAELYEQYFGPGTRLTVT.